The sequence of this TCR beta chain was determined in a study of Ad26.COV2.S vaccination and SARS-CoV-2 variants. Study background: Of the COV1001 trial arms, the Ad26.COV2.S arm included the donor. Regarding the study as a whole: CD8+ and CD4+ T cells specific for spike reportedly responded with substantial breadth after vaccination.

Treatment here: roughly 18 received Ad26.COV2.S at low or high dose, single or two shots; 5 received placebo; per-sample allocation not given. The samples were gathered on day 63 after the first injection of vaccine or placebo. In the vaccine, an Ad26 vector expressed the SARS-CoV-2 spike of the Wuhan strain. In germline, CDR1 is SGHTA, CDR2 FQGNSA. The ends lost 0 bases at V and 3 bases at J; junction bases unmatched: 3. The CDR3 extends over 16 amino acids. Concerning this clone itself: Its antigen is as yet unknown.

Data came from immunoSEQ multiplex PCR; TCRdb stores just in-frame clones and leaves some out. The sample carries some 250,000 clones, roughly 90% recorded once. The rearrangement links TRBV7-2 to TRBJ2-5; 11 bases fit TRBD2. The material was peripheral blood, obtained in a trial of Ad26.COV2.S vaccine versus placebo. This receptor was taken from a person between 18 and 59 years old who received the Ad26.COV2.S COVID-19 vaccine or a placebo. CDR3 residues: CASSLASGRGEETQYF. CDR3 nucleotides: TGTGCCAGCAGCTTAGCTAGCGGGAGGGGTGAAGAGACCCAGTACTTC.